These 11 T cell receptor beta chains share one sample of origin, sequenced in a study of blood T cells in healthy people across ages. The authors ran a second PCR of roughly 6 to 12 cycles using a sample-barcoded 5' primer and a J-beta primer mix. TCRdb passed the 5' RACE reads through MiXCR, listing each CDR3 protein once. The sample has around 990,000 distinct CDR3 sequences; around two fifths are singletons. The sample taken for sequencing was blood. The receptors shown here come from a man between 18 and 35 years old in good health.

The J gene is TRBJ1-2, the V gene TRBV29-1; no definite D call. The CDR3 has 15 residues. V lost 5 bases and J lost 4, with 20 bases in between. Germline CDR1 reads SQVTM; CDR2 reads ANQGSEA. CDR3 bases: TGCAGCGTTCCTACGGACGCGAGACCTGGCTATGGCTACACCTTC. Protein sequence: CSVPTDARPGYGYTF.

The sample holds many counts of this clonotype. V is TRBV20-1 and J is TRBJ2-1; 9 positions agree with TRBD1. CDR1 is DFQATT and CDR2 is SNEGSKA in the germline V gene (reference sequence). Losses at the gene ends were 6 bases for V and 2 bases for J; bases not matched to a gene: 11. The CDR3 is made up of 16 amino acids. CDR3: CSAPPRGQGPYNEQFF. CDR3 sequence (DNA): TGCAGTGCGCCACCCAGGGGACAGGGACCCTACAATGAGCAGTTCTTC.

The count of this clonotype is one. V usage is TRBV4-1 and J usage is TRBJ1-1, with 8 bases lining up with TRBD1. This CDR3 spans 13 amino acids. Trimming cost V 3 bases and J 6 bases; bases outside gene matches: 3. The germline V gene has CDR1 MGHRA and CDR2 YSYEKL. CDR3 protein: CASSHGTGAEAFF. The CDR3, as DNA: TGCGCCAGCAGCCACGGGACAGGAGCTGAAGCTTTCTTT.

The chain uses TRBV20-1 and TRBJ1-2, with 8 bases lining up with TRBD1. CDR1 DFQATT and CDR2 SNEGSKA come from the germline V gene (reference sequence). This CDR3 is built from 12 residues. The V and J ends lost 4 bases and 7 bases, in that order; junction bases with no gene match: 5. The DNA of the CDR3 is TGCAGTGCTACTACAGGGACAGGTGGCTACACCTTC. Translated: CSATTGTGGYTF.

The V gene is TRBV14, the J gene TRBJ2-1; possible D gene TRBD1, 6 bases. The DNA end is a closer match to TRBJ2-7, so the J assignment may be wrong. Germline lookup yields CDR1 SGHDN and CDR2 FVKESK. CDR3 size: 18 residues. CDR3 sequence reads: CASSQGLIRGKRYNEQYF. The CDR3 coding sequence is TGTGCCAGCAGCCAAGGGTTGATCAGGGGCAAGAGGTACAATGAGCAGTACTTC.

This clonotype was found a few times. The rearrangement uses TRBV4-3 and TRBJ2-3; D possibly corresponds to TRBD1 (5 bases). The CDR3 loop spans 13 amino acids. Germline V gene lookup returns CDR1 LGHNA and CDR2 YSLEER. V was clipped by 4 bases and J by 3 bases, with 8 bases between them. CDR3 protein: CASSRHRTDTQYF. CDR3 nucleotide sequence: TGCGCCAGCAGCCGACACAGGACAGATACGCAGTATTTT.

This rearrangement joins TRBV7-9 to TRBJ2-1; possibly TRBD1 for D (5 bases). V lost 6 bases and J lost 6, with 18 bases in between. The V gene's germline CDR1 is SEHNR and CDR2 FQNEAQ (reference sequence). The length of the CDR3 is 15 residues. DNA of the CDR3: TGTGCCAGCAGAACAATAAGGTTCAGGGCCAATGAGCAGTTCTTC. Protein sequence: CASRTIRFRANEQFF.

This clonotype was seen only once. This sequence joins TRBV28 and TRBJ1-1; D is undetermined. V was trimmed by 4 bases and J by 6 bases, leaving 12 bases between them. Germline V gene sequence: CDR1 MDHEN, CDR2 SYDVKM. The CDR3 consists of 13 residues. The DNA for the CDR3 is TGTGCCAGCAGTTCCCCTGAGTTCGCTGAAGCTTTCTTT. Encoded protein: CASSSPEFAEAFF.

This clonotype was counted once. One junction end disagrees with the germline gene, perhaps due to a read error. The chain employs TRBV6-2 or TRBV6-3 and TRBJ1-2; D is possibly TRBD1 (6 bases). Germline V CDR1 and CDR2: MNHEY, SVGEGT. The CDR3 runs 13 residues. The CDR3 DNA reads as TGTGCCGGCAGCCTCGACAGGAACTATGGCTACACCTTC. Residues: CAGSLDRNYGYTF.

This clonotype was detected ten times or more. The junction departs from germline at one end; a sequencing error may be responsible. The chain joins TRBV4-3 to TRBJ2-7, with a possible D match to TRBD1 (5 bases). The CDR3 length is 13 residues. From germline, CDR1 is LGHNA and CDR2 YSLEER. Written as DNA, the CDR3 is TGTGCCAGCAGCCAAGACAGCCGCTACGAGCAGTACTTC. Translation gives CASSQDSRYEQYF.

The chain recombines TRBV10-3 with TRBJ2-3; TRBD2 agrees at 12 bases. The CDR3 covers 15 residues. Unmatched junction bases numbered 3, after V lost 3 bases and J lost 5 bases. The V gene's germline CDR1 is ENHRY and CDR2 SYGVKD. The CDR3 sequence: CAISDLLAGGDTQYF. The CDR3 coding sequence is TGTGCCATCAGTGACCTACTAGCGGGGGGAGATACGCAGTATTTT.